These T cell receptor beta chains were read from a single sample in a study of T cell repertoires in cytomegalovirus infection. TCRdb fed the reads into MiXCR, producing one record per CDR3 protein. This sample has 200,000 to 300,000 distinct CDR3 sequences, with roughly 9.1% found just once. Sequenced material: PBMCs. The receptors originated from a human donor in good health (CMV status not recorded). Some clones in this sample may be carry-over from other donors' samples. CDR3s include the opening cysteine and the closing phenylalanine or tryptophan. D genes are given only for firm matches. The listing skips clone size in some rows; elsewhere it reads once, few, many or a size class.

J gene	V gene	D gene	clone size	CDR3 DNA	CDR3 protein
TRBJ2-7	TRBV7-2	.	many	TGTGCCAGCAGCTTAGAATGGGGTGCCCACGAGCAGTACTTC	CASSLEWGAHEQYF
TRBJ2-1	TRBV29-1	TRBD2	.	TGCAGCGTTGTAAGGCTAGCGGCCGTAAATGAGCAGTTCTTC	CSVVRLAAVNEQFF
TRBJ2-5	TRBV7-2	TRBD2	.	TGTGCCAGCAGCTCCGCGGGGGGGGCGTACCAAGAGACCCAGTACTTC	CASSSAGGAYQETQYF
TRBJ1-1	TRBV15	.	many	TGTGCCACCAGCAGAGATGGGTGGGGAATGAACACTGAAGCTTTCTTT	CATSRDGWGMNTEAFF
TRBJ2-7	TRBV20-1	.	few	TGCAGTGCTAGTTTGATCTGGGAAAAGCAGTACTTC	CSASLIWEKQYF
TRBJ1-4	TRBV28	.	few	TGTGCCAGCAGTCACACTGCAACTAATGAAAAACTGTTTTTT	CASSHTATNEKLFF
TRBJ2-1	TRBV7-2	TRBD2	many	TGTGCCAGCAGCCCCAACCCGCTAGCGGGGGTCAATGAGCAGTTCTTC	CASSPNPLAGVNEQFF
TRBJ2-3	TRBV9	TRBD2	.	TGTGCCAGCAGCAATAAAGCGGGAAGCACAGATACGCAGTATTTT	CASSNKAGSTDTQYF
TRBJ2-1	TRBV20-1	TRBD2	few	TGCAGTGCTAGAGGGTCTAGCGGGAGCTACAATGAGCAGTTCTTC	CSARGSSGSYNEQFF
TRBJ2-7	TRBV7-8	TRBD2	many	TGTGCCAGCAGCTCCACTAGCGGGAGGGTATACGAGCAGTACTTC	CASSSTSGRVYEQYF
TRBJ2-5	TRBV12-3/TRBV12-4	.	many	TGTGCCAGCAGTCCCTTGGACAGCTCAACTGGGGAGACCCAGTACTTC	CASSPLDSSTGETQYF
TRBJ1-5	TRBV19	.	.	TGTGCCAGTACTCTAAGGGACAGCAATCAGCCCCAGCATTTT	CASTLRDSNQPQHF
TRBJ2-7	TRBV29-1	TRBD2	few	TGCAGCGTTGCAAGTGGACTAGCGGGAGAGGAGCAGTACTTC	CSVASGLAGEEQYF
TRBJ2-6	TRBV7-9	.	many	TGTGCCAGCAGCTTTTTGTCCTCTGGGGCCAACGTCCTGACTTTC	CASSFLSSGANVLTF
TRBJ2-5	TRBV7-2	.	many	TGTGCCAGCAGCCTTAGGGGGGGGCCCAGTTCGGGGGAGACCCAGTACTTC	CASSLRGGPSSGETQYF
TRBJ1-2	TRBV20-1	TRBD1	few	TGCAGTGCTAGAGTACCGGGACAGGGGAACTATGGCTACACCTTC	CSARVPGQGNYGYTF
TRBJ1-5	TRBV7-2	.	many	TGTGCCAGCAGCTTATCGGGGGGGGGCAATCAGCCCCAGCATTTT	CASSLSGGGNQPQHF
TRBJ1-2	TRBV29-1	.	many	TGCAGCGTTGGCGGGGGTGCTAACTATGGCTACACCTTC	CSVGGGANYGYTF
TRBJ1-2	TRBV4-3	.	few	TGCGCCAGCAGCCAAGATCGAGGCCTCCACGAAGGCTACACCTTC	CASSQDRGLHEGYTF
TRBJ2-1	TRBV7-2	TRBD1	many	TGTGCCAGCAGCGCCCAGACAGGGGGTCATGAGCAGTTCTTC	CASSAQTGGHEQFF
TRBJ2-7	TRBV7-2	TRBD1	many	TGTGCCAGCAGCACACCCGCCGGGACAGGGTCCTACGAGCAGTACTTC	CASSTPAGTGSYEQYF
TRBJ1-2	TRBV10-3	TRBD1	many	TGTGCCATCAGTGAGGGCGGGGACAGGGTCTATGGCTACACCTTC	CAISEGGDRVYGYTF
TRBJ1-6	TRBV4-3	.	few	TGCGCCAGCAGCCAGGCCGGGACACAAAGCGGCTCCTATAATTCACCCCTCCACTTT	CASSQAGTQSGSYNSPLHF
TRBJ1-1	TRBV28	.	many	TGTGCCAGCAGTAGAGACCGCTTGAACACTGAAGCTTTCTTT	CASSRDRLNTEAFF
TRBJ2-2	TRBV7-2	.	.	TGTGCCAGCAGCTTAGCGCAAGGGGAGCTGTTTTTT	CASSLAQGELFF
TRBJ1-6	TRBV7-3	.	many	TGTGCCAGCAGCTCTTCGTCCCAATCTTCTTCACCCCTCCACTTT	CASSSSSQSSSPLHF
TRBJ2-1	TRBV6-5	.	many	TGTGCCAGCAGTTACTTGGGGCTAGCCGATGAGCAGTTCTTC	CASSYLGLADEQFF
TRBJ2-3	TRBV27	TRBD2	few	TGTGCCAGCAGTCCTGGACTAGCGGGTGGGGTCACAGATACGCAGTATTTT	CASSPGLAGGVTDTQYF
TRBJ2-7	TRBV7-2	.	many	TGTGCCAGCAGCTTAGCTAACTACGAGCAGTACTTC	CASSLANYEQYF
TRBJ2-1	TRBV27	.	.	TGTGCCAGCAGTACTCGAACTGAGGAGCAGTTCTTC	CASSTRTEEQFF
TRBJ2-5	TRBV7-2	.	many	TGTGCCAGCAGCTTTGGGACTTTAGAGACCCAGTACTTC	CASSFGTLETQYF
TRBJ2-7	TRBV7-2	TRBD2	many	TGTGCCAGCAGCTTACGAACTAGCGGGGGGGCAAGAGAGCAGTACTTC	CASSLRTSGGAREQYF
TRBJ2-2	TRBV20-1	TRBD2	few	TGCAGTCCAAAGGGGCGGCTAGCGGGGGGAGCGGACACCGGGGAGCTGTTTTTT	CSPKGRLAGGADTGELFF
TRBJ1-4	TRBV28	.	many	TGTGCCAGCAGTTTATGGGACAGAAGAACTAATGAAAAACTGTTTTTT	CASSLWDRRTNEKLFF
TRBJ2-5	TRBV7-3	.	many	TGTGCCAGCAGCGTAACAGACCAAGAGACCCAGTACTTC	CASSVTDQETQYF
TRBJ2-3	TRBV7-2	TRBD2	many	TGTGCCAGCAGCTCCCCGGTAGGCCTAGCGGGCACAGATACGCAGTATTTT	CASSSPVGLAGTDTQYF
TRBJ2-3	TRBV19	.	few	TGTGCCAGTAGTATTGGCAACTGGCAGTATTTT	CASSIGNWQYF
TRBJ2-6	TRBV28	TRBD1	many	TGTGCCAGCAGTACCCGCGGGACAGGGTCTCATGGGGCCAACGTCCTGACTTTC	CASSTRGTGSHGANVLTF
TRBJ2-1	TRBV7-2	TRBD1	many	TGTGCCAGCAGCTTAGGAGGACAGGCGGGGCAGTTCTTC	CASSLGGQAGQFF
TRBJ2-1	TRBV6-1	.	many	TGTGCCAGCAGTTTTCGATCTAGCGTAGATGAGCAGTTCTTC	CASSFRSSVDEQFF
TRBJ1-1	TRBV7-2	.	many	TGTGCCAGCAGCCCCGACCGGACATTTGAAGCTTTCTTT	CASSPDRTFEAFF
TRBJ1-2	TRBV29-1	.	.	TGCAGCTCCATCGACAGGCAGGGCTACACCTTC	CSSIDRQGYTF
TRBJ2-7	TRBV7-9	.	many	TGTGCCAGCAGCTTAGCGTTTAGGCAGCCCTACGAGCAGTACTTC	CASSLAFRQPYEQYF
TRBJ2-3	TRBV7-2	.	many	TGTGCCAGCAGCTTATACGGATTGGTTCCCACAGATACGCAGTATTTT	CASSLYGLVPTDTQYF
TRBJ1-6	TRBV7-8	TRBD1	.	TGTGCCAGTACCTTGGGGGCAGGGGGGTCACCCCTCCACTTT	CASTLGAGGSPLHF
TRBJ1-5	TRBV7-2	.	many	TGTGCCAGCAGCTTAGGGAGGAGAGATCAGCCCCAGCATTTT	CASSLGRRDQPQHF
TRBJ2-4	TRBV2	.	.	TGTGCCAGCAGTGAAGTCACCGGCCAAAACATTCAGTACTTC	CASSEVTGQNIQYF
TRBJ2-2	TRBV19	.	many	TGTGCCAGTAGTGAACAGGGCTCCCGAAACACCGGGGAGCTGTTTTTT	CASSEQGSRNTGELFF
TRBJ2-2	TRBV20-1	TRBD2	.	TGCAGTGCTAGGATGTCTAGCGGGAATTCCGGGGAGCTGTTTTTT	CSARMSSGNSGELFF
TRBJ2-2	TRBV6-5	TRBD2	.	TGTGCCAGCAGCCAACGACTAGCGGGAGCCGCGAACACCGGGGAGCTGTTTTTT	CASSQRLAGAANTGELFF
TRBJ2-1	TRBV28	.	few	TGTGCCAGCAGTTTGGTAGCTACTGAGCAGTTCTTC	CASSLVATEQFF
TRBJ2-3	TRBV6-1	.	many	TGTGCCAGCATTAAGGGACACCAGCCCACAGATACGCAGTATTTT	CASIKGHQPTDTQYF
TRBJ1-1	TRBV29-1	.	.	TGCAGCGTTGAATGGGGACGGCAGAACACTGAAGCTTTCTTT	CSVEWGRQNTEAFF
TRBJ2-2	TRBV7-2	TRBD2	few	TGTGCCAGCAGCTACACCGGGCTGGGACTAGCGGGAGCCGGGGAGCTGTTTTTT	CASSYTGLGLAGAGELFF
TRBJ1-1	TRBV7-2	TRBD1	many	TGTGCCAGCAGCTTAGTGCCAGGGGGCCGGGCTTTCTTT	CASSLVPGGRAFF
TRBJ1-5	TRBV15	TRBD1	many	TGTGCCACCGCCGTAGACAGGGGTCAGGGTCAGCCCCAGCATTTT	CATAVDRGQGQPQHF
TRBJ2-1	TRBV10-2	TRBD2	few	TGCGCCAGCACCCCAAGGACTAGCGGGGGGCTAAATGAGCAGTTCTTC	CASTPRTSGGLNEQFF